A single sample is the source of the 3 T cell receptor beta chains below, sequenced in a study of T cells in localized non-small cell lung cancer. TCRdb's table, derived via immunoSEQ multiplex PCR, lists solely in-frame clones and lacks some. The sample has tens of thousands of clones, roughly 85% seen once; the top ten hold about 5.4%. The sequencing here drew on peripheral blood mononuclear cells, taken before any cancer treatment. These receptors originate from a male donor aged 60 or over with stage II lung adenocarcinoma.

The CDR3 bases are TGTGCCAGCAGCGCAAGCGGGAGAAACGAGCTGTTTTTT. Residues: CASSASGRNELFF. V usage is TRBV9 and J usage is TRBJ2-2; 8 nucleotides align to TRBD2. The CDR3 totals 13 residues. The trim removed 3 bases at V and 11 bases at J, leaving 6 bases unmatched. CDR1 and CDR2 from the germline V gene are SGDLS and YYNGEE.

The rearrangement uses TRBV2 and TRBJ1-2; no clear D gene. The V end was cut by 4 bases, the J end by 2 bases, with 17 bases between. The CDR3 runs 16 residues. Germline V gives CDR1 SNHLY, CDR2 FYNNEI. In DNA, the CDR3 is TGTGCCAGCAGTGCCTCGTACAGCGGCTTGAACTATGGCTACACCTTC. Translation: CASSASYSGLNYGYTF.

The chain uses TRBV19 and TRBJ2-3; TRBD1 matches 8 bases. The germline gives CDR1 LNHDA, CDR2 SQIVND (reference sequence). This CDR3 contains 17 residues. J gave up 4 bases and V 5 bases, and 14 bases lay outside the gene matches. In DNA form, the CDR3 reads TGTGCCAGTAGTTTAAGGTGGGTCGGGACAGGTCCAGATACGCAGTATTTT. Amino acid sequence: CASSLRWVGTGPDTQYF.